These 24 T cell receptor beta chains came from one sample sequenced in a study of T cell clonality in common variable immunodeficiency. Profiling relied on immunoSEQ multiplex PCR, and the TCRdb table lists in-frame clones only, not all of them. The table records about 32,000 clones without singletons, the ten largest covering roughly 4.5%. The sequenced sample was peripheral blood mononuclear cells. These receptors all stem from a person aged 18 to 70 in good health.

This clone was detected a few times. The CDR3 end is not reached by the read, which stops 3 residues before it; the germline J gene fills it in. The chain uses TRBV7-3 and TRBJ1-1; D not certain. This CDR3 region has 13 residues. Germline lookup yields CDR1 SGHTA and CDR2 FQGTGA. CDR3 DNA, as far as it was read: TGTGCCAGCAGCCCTCAGCAGGCAGATACG. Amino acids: CASSPQQADT. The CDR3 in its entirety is CASSPQQADTAFF.

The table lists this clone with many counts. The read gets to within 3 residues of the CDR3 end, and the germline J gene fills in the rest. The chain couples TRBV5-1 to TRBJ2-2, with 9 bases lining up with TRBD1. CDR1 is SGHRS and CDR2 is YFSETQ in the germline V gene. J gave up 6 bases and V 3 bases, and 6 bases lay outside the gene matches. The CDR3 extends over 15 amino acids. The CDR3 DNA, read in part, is TGCGCCAGCAGCTCAACAGGGGGCGCGTCCGGGGAG. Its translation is CASSSTGGASGE. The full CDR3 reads CASSSTGGASGELFF.

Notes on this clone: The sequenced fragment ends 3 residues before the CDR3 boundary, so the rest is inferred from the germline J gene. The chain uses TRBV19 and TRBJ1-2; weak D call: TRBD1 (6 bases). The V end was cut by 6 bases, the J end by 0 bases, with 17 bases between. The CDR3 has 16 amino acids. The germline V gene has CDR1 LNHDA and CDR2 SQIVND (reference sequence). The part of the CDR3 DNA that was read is TGTGCCAGTAGCAGGGGCGAGACATCGTCTAACTATGGC. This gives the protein CASSRGETSSNYG. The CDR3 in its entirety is CASSRGETSSNYGYTF.

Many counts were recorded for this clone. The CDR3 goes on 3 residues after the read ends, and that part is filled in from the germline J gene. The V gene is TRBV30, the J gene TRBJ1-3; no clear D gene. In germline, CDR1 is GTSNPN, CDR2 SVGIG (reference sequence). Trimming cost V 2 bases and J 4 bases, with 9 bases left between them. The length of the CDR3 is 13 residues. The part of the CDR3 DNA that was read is TGTGCCTGGAGTAATCTCCCCGGAAACACC. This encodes CAWSNLPGNT. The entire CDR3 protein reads CAWSNLPGNTIYF. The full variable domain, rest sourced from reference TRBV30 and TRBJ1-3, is SQTIHQWPATLVQPVGSPLSLECTVEGTSNPNLYWYRQAAGRGLQLLFYSVGIGQISSEVPQNLSASRPQDRQFILSSKKLLLSDSGFYLCAWSNLPGNTIYFGEGSWLTVV.

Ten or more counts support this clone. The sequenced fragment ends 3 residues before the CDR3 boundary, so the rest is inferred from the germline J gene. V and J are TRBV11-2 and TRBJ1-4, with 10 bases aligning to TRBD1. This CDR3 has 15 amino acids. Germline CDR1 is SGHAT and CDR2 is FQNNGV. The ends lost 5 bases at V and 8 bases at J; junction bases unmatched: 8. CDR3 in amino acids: CASSLGQGEREKLFF. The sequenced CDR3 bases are TGTGCCAGCAGCCTCGGACAGGGGGAAAGGGAAAAA.

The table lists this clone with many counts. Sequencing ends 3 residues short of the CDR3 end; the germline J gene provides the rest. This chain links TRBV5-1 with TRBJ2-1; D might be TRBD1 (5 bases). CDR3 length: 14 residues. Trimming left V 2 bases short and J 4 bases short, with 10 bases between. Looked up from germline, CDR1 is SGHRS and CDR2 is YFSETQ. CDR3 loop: CASSFRQGYNEQFF. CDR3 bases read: TGCGCCAGCAGCTTTCGCCAGGGTTACAATGAG.

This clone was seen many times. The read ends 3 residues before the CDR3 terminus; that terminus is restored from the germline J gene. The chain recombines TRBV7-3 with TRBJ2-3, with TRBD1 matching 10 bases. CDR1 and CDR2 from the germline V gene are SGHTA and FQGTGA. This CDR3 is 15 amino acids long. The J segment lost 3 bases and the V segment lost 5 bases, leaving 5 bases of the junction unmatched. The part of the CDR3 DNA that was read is TGTGCCAGCAGCCCGACAGGGGGCCTTACAGATACG. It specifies CASSPTGGLTDT. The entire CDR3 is CASSPTGGLTDTQYF.

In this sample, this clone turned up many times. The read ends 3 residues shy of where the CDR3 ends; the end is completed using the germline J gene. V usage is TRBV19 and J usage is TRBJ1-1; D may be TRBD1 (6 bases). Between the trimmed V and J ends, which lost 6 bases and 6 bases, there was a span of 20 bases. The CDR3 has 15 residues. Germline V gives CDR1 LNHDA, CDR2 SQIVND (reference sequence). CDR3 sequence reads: CASRSYTGYRSEAFF. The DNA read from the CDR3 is TGTGCCAGTAGGAGCTACACAGGGTATCGCTCTGAA.

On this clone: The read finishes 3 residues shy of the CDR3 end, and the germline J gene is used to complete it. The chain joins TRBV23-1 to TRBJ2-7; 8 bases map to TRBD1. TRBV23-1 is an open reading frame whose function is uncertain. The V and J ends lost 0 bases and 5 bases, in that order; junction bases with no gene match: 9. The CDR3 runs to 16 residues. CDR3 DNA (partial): TGCGCCAGCAGTCAATCGGGACAGGACTGGAATGACGAG. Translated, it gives CASSQSGQDWNDE. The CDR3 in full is CASSQSGQDWNDEQYF.

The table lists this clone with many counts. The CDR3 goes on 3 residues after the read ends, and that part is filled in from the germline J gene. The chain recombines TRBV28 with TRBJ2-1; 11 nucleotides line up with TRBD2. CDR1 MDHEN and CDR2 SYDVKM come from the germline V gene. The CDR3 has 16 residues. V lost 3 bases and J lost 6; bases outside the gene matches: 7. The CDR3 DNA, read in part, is TGTGCCAGCAGTTTTTTCGGGACTAGCGGAGGCAATGAG. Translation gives CASSFFGTSGGNE. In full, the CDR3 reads CASSFFGTSGGNEQFF. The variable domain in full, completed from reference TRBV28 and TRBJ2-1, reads DVKVTQSSRYLVKRTGEKVFLECVQDMDHENMFWYRQDPGLGLRLIYFSYDVKMKEKGDIPEGYSVSREKKERFSLILESASTNQTSMYLCASSFFGTSGGNEQFFGPGTRLTVL.

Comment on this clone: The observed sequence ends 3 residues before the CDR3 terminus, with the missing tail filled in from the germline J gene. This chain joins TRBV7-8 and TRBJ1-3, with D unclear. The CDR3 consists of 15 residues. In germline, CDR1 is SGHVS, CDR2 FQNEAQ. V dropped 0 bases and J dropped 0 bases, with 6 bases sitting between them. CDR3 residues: CASSLARASGNTIYF. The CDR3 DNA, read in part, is TGTGCCAGCAGCTTAGCAAGGGCCTCTGGAAACACC. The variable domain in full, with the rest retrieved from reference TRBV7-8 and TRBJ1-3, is GAGVSQSPRYKVAKRGQDVALRCDPISGHVSLFWYQQALGQGPEFLTYFQNEAQLDKSGLPSDRFFAERPEGSVSTLKIQRTQQEDSAVYLCASSLARASGNTIYFGEGSWLTVV.

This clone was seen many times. The CDR3 region is CSVGLQGSYEQYF. The part of the CDR3 DNA that was read is TGCAGCGTTGGCCTACAGGGGTCGTACGAG. V gene TRBV29-1 combines with J gene TRBJ2-7; 7 bases are a match to TRBD1. The CDR3 end falls 3 residues outside the read, so it is completed with the germline J gene. Trimming at V came to 4 bases and at J to 4 bases, leaving 7 bases not matched to a gene. The CDR3 contains 13 residues. CDR1 is SQVTM, CDR2 ANQGSEA, per germline.

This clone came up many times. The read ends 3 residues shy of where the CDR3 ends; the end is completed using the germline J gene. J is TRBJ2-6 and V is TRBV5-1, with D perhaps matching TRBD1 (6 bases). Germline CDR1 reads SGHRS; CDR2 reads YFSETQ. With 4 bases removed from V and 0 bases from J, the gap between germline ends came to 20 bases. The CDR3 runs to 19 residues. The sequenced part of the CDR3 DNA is TGCGCCAGCAGCGTGTACGGGACAAACTCTTTCTCTGGGGCCAACGTC. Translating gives CASSVYGTNSFSGANV. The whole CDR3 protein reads CASSVYGTNSFSGANVLTF.

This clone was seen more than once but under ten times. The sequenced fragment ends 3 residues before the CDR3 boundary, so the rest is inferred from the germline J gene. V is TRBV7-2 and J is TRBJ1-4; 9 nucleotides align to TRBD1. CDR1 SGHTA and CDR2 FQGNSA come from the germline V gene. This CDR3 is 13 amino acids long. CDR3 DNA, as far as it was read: TGTGCCAGCAGCGACAGGGGGGCACCACCA. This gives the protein CASSDRGAPP. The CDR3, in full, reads CASSDRGAPPLFF.

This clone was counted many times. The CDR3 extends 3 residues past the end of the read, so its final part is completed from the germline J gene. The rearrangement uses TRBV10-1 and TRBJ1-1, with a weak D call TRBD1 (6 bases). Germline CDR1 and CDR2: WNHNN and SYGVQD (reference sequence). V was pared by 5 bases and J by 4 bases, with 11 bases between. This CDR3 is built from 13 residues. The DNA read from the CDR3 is TGCGCCAGCAGTCCCACAGGGTCCACTGAA. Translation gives CASSPTGSTE. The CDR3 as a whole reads CASSPTGSTEAFF.

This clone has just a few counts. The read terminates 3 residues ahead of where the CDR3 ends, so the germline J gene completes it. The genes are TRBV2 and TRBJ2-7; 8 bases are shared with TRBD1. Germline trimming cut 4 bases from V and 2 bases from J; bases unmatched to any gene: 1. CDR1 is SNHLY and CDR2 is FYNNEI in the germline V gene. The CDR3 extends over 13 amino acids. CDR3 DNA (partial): TGTGCCAGCAGTGTGACAGGGGCCTACGAG. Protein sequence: CASSVTGAYE. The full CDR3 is CASSVTGAYEQYF.

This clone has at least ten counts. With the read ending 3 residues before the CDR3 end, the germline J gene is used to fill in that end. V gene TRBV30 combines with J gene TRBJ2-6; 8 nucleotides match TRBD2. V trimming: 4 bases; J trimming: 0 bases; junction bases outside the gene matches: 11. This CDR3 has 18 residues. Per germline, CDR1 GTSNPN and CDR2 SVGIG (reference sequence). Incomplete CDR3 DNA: TGTGCCTGGACCACGCGGGGGGCGTACCACTCTGGGGCCAACGTC. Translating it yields CAWTTRGAYHSGANV. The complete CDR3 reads CAWTTRGAYHSGANVLTF.

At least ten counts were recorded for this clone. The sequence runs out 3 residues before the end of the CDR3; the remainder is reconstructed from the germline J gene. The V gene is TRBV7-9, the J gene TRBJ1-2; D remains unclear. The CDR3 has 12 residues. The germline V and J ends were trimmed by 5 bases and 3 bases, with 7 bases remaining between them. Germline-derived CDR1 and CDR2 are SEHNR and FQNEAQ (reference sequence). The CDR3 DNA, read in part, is TGTGCCAGCAGCCCGGACTACTATGGC. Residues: CASSPDYYG. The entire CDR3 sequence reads CASSPDYYGYTF.

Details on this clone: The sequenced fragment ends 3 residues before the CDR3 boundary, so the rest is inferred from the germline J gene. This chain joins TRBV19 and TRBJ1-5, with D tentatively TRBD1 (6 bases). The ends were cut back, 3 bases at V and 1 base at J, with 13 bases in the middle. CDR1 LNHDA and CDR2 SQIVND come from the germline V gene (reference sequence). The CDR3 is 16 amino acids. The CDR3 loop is CASSMGGQGSNQPQHF. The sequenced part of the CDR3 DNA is TGTGCCAGTAGTATGGGGGGGCAGGGGAGCAATCAGCCC.

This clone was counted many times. The CDR3 bases that were read are TGTGCCAGCAGTGTCTCCGGGACAGGGGCCGGCGAG. Translated, it gives CASSVSGTGAGE. The full CDR3 protein is CASSVSGTGAGEQYF. The chain links TRBV6-1 to TRBJ2-7, with 10 bases fitting TRBD1. The CDR3 end falls 3 residues outside the read, so it is completed with the germline J gene. CDR1 and CDR2 (germline): MNHNS, SASEGT. With V trimmed by 4 bases and J by 6 bases, 9 bases remained unmatched. This CDR3 comprises 15 residues.

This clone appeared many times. The sequenced CDR3 bases are TGTGCCTGGAGTGCGACAGGGACCTATGGC. Its protein is CAWSATGTYG. The CDR3, in full, reads CAWSATGTYGYTF. V and J are TRBV30 and TRBJ1-2; the match to TRBD1 covers 7 bases. With the read ending 3 residues before the CDR3 end, the germline J gene is used to fill in that end. The CDR3 is made up of 13 amino acids. Germline V CDR1 and CDR2: GTSNPN, SVGIG (reference sequence). J gave up 4 bases and V 1 base, and 3 bases lay outside the gene matches.

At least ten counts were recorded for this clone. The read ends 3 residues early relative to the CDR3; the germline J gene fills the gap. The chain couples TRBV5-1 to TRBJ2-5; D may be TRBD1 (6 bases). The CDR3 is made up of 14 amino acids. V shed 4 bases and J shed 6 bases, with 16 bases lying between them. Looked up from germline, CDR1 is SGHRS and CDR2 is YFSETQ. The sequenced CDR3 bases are TGCGCCAGCAGCGAGGTGCGGACAGAACAGACC. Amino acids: CASSEVRTEQT. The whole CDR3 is CASSEVRTEQTQYF.

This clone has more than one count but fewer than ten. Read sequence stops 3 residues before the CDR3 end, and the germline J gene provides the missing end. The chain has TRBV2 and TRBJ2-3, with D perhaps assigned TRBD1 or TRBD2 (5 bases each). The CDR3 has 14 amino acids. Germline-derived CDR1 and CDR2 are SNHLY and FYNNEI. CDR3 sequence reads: CASSVRGDGETQYF. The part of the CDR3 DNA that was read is TGTGCCAGCAGTGTCAGAGGGGATGGAGAGACG.

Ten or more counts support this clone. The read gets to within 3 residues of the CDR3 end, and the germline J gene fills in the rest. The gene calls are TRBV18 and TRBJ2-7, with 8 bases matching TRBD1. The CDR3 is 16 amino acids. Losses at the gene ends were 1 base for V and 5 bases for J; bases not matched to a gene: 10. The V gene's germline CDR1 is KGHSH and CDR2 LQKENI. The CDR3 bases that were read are TGTGCCAGCTCACCACGAGCAGGGGGCGCAACCCACGAG. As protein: CASSPRAGGATHE. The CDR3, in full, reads CASSPRAGGATHEQYF.